This T cell receptor (beta chain) is drawn from a study of blood T cell repertoires in COVID-19. About the research overall: Some COVID-19 samples were acute and others convalescent; all came from the United States, Italy and Spain. T cells, B-cell-depleted T cells, or PBMCs provided the cDNA or gDNA that served as material.

How the authors handled the data: Scientists estimated how many nucleated cells there were by amplifying reference gene primers. Clones were read by immunoSEQ multiplex PCR, and TCRdb kept only the in-frame ones, dropping some. V and J calls and clone size are as listed in that table; D and trimming were resolved from the DNA. The sample shows roughly 160,000 clones, 70% to 90% of them seen only once. The germline gives CDR1 LGHDT, CDR2 YNNKEL (reference sequence). After removal of 0 bases from V and 5 bases from J, the junction contained 5 bases not matched to a gene. The length of the CDR3 is 15 residues. The table lists this clone with a few counts.

The clonotype comes from a man aged 50 or older who had recovered from COVID-19. The chain is built from TRBV3-1 (or the pseudogene TRBV3-2) and TRBJ2-7; TRBD2 agrees at 9 bases. The sequenced sample consisted of peripheral blood. The CDR3: CASSQEASGRNEQYF. The DNA for the CDR3 is TGTGCCAGCAGCCAAGAGGCGAGCGGGAGGAACGAGCAGTACTTC.